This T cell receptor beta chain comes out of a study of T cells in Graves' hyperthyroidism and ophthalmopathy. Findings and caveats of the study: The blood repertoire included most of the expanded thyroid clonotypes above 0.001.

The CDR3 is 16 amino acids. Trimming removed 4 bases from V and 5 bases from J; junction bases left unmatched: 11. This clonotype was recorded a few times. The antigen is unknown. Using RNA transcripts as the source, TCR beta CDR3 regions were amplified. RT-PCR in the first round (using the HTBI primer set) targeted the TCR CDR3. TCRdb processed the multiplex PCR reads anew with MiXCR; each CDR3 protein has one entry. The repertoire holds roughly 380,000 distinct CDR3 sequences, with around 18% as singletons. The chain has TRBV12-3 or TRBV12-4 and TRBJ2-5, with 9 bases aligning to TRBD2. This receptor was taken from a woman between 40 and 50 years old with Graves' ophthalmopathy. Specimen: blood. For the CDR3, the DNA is TGTGCCAGCAGTTATACCTTTAGCGGGAGTGGTGAGACCCAGTACTTC. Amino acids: CASSYTFSGSGETQYF.